This T cell receptor (beta chain) stems from a study of T cell responses to AZD1222 COVID-19 vaccine (dated by TCRdb to the early 2020s). In terms of the full investigation: Because spike-specific TCR depth and breadth did not differ between the two schedules, AZD1222 recipients who got a second dose at roughly 4 weeks were pooled with those who got a second dose at roughly 12 weeks. TCR sequencing covered some 240 trial participants: some 210 given two doses of AZD1222 and around 25 given two doses of MenACWY control vaccine. Trial participants were enrolled into age subgroups of 18-55, 56-69 and 70-plus years, which contained 148, 28 and 57 TCR-sequenced participants, respectively. Findings and caveats that apply to the study as a whole: Because no samples from the day 14 peak response were available, repertoires could be characterized only after the peak T cell response. Nearly half of unique spike-specific TCRs reportedly recognized epitopes outside regions mutated in the B.1.351 and B.1.1.7 variants. In the small 56-69-year group, the increase in depth fell short of significance, most likely because of low power. Spike-specific TCR breadth and depth rose significantly after two AZD1222 doses compared with day 0 and with MenACWY recipients. The whole spike protein was spanned by vaccine-associated CD4 TCRs, and dominant responses were seen in regions 160-218 and 743-854. Most participants were white British and females outnumbered males, and the authors suggested that clonal diversity may have been underestimated. Conclusions about previously exposed vaccinees are limited, since just five to seven AZD1222 recipients were seropositive for SARS-CoV-2 at baseline.

The CDR3 regions of human TCRbeta chains were analyzed by immunosequencing. The source study handled its data this way. TCRs in the repertoires were compared against a reference library of SARS-CoV-2-specific TCRs that had been generated with the MIRA antigen-specificity platform. Breadth was defined as the fraction of unique TCRs that were SARS-CoV-2-associated, and depth was defined as the fraction of total T cells that were SARS-CoV-2-associated. Using the MIRA data, each spike-specific TCR was assigned both to the spike region to which the TCR was reactive and to a CD4 or CD8 class. Log10-transformed breadth and depth values were compared by one-way ANOVA with Sidak's multiple comparisons tests. The clones in this table, taken by TCRdb from immuneACCESS, are in-frame only. Not every clone is retained; where verified, under half of the shortfall comes from an unresolved V gene, and the cause of the rest is unknown. The V and J calls and clone size are taken from that table; D and trimming were inferred from the DNA. The sample table holds fewer than 85,000 clones, of which more than 75% were seen once. Roughly 3.9% of the sample rests with the top ten.

A note on this clone: Its antigen has not been determined. It has no much larger one-base neighbor in the sample; base qualities were not kept.

The time point label here, explained by the study, means: baseline before first vaccination. Samples from vaccinated people were obtained from the UK trials COV001 and COV002, which included a single-blind randomized controlled phase 2/3 trial of AZD1222 (ChAdOx1 nCoV-19) in healthy adults. For TCRbeta chain sequencing, PBMC samples from trial participants were taken at day 0 and at day 28 after the second dose. The CDR1 and CDR2 encoded by the germline V gene are SGDLS and YYNGEE. A distance of 11 bases separates the germline ends of V and J, which lose 3 bases and 1 base respectively. The CDR3 starts with the cysteine, ends with the phenylalanine, and has 15 residues. The CDR3 DNA has 45 bases and is translated from base 1.

The V and J genes are TRBV9 and TRBJ1-5; no D gene call is confident. Sequences were derived from peripheral blood, sampled on day 0 of AZD1222 vaccination. This clonotype was sampled from an adult in good health. The CDR3 loop reads CASSEQSSSNQPQHF. DNA sequence: TGTGCCAGCAGCGAACAGAGTTCGAGCAATCAGCCCCAGCATTTT.